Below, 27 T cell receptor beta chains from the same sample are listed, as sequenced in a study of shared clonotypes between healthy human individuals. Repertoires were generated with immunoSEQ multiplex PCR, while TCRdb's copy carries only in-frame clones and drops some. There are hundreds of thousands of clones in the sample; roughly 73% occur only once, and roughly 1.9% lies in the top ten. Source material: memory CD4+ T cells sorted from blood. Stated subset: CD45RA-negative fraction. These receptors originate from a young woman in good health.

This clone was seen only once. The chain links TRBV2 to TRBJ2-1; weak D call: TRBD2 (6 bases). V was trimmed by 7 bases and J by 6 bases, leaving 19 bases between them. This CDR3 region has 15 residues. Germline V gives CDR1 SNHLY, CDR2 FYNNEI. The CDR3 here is CASTLAGGGFNEQFF. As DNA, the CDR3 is TGTGCCAGCACCCTAGCCGGGGGTGGTTTCAATGAGCAGTTCTTC.

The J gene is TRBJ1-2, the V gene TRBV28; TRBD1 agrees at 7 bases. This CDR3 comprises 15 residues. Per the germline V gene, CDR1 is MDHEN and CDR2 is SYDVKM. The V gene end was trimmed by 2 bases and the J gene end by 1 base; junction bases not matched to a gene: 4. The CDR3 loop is CASSLGGQNNYGYTF. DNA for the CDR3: TGTGCCAGCAGTTTAGGGGGACAGAATAACTATGGCTACACCTTC.

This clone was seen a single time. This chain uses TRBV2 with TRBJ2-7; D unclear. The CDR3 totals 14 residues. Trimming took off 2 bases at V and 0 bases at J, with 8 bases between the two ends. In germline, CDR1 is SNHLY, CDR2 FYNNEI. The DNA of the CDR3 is TGTGCCAGCAGTGAATTGGGTTCCTCCTACGAGCAGTACTTC. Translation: CASSELGSSYEQYF.

The CDR3 is CASSQDGDTGRLGAFF. The CDR3 DNA reads as TGCGCCAGCAGCCAAGACGGGGACACCGGTCGGTTGGGAGCTTTCTTT. The chain employs TRBV4-1 and TRBJ1-1, with a possible D match to TRBD1 (6 bases). Germline V gives CDR1 MGHRA, CDR2 YSYEKL. Trimming took 0 bases from V and 10 from J, leaving 21 bases between them. The CDR3 covers 16 residues.

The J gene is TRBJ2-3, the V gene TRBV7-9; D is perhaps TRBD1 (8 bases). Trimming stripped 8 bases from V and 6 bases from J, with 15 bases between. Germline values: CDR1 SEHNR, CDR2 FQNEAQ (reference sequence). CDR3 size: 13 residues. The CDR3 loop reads CASRTGRGDTQYF. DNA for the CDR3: TGTGCCAGCCGGACAGGGAGGGGGGATACGCAGTATTTT. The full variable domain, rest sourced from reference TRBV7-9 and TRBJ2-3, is DTGVSQNPRHKITKRGQNVTFRCDPISEHNRLYWYRQTLGQGPEFLTYFQNEAQLEKSRLLSDRFSAERPKGSFSTLEIQRTEQGDSAMYLCASRTGRGDTQYFGPGTRLTVL.

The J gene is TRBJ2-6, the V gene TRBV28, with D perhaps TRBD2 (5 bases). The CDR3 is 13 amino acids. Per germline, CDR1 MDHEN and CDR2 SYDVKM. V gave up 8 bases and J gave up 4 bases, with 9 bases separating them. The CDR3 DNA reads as TGTGCCAGCGGACCGGGAGGGGCCAACGTCCTGACTTTC. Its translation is CASGPGGANVLTF.

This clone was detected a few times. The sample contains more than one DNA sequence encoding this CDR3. CDR3 residues: CASSFTGYEQYF. Here the CDR3 DNA reads TGTGCCAGCAGCTTCACGGGGTACGAGCAGTACTTC. This rearrangement joins TRBV7-9 to TRBJ2-7, with a weak D call TRBD2 (5 bases). Trimming removed 3 bases at V and 4 bases at J, with 7 bases between. This CDR3 has 12 amino acids. CDR1 and CDR2 from the germline V gene are SEHNR and FQNEAQ (reference sequence).

CDR3 in DNA: TGCAGCGTTGATTACGGTCTTAGCACAGATACGCAGTATTTT. It codes for CSVDYGLSTDTQYF. The chain carries TRBV29-1 and TRBJ2-3; D is unclear. Germline V gene lookup returns CDR1 SQVTM and CDR2 ANQGSEA. The CDR3 extends over 14 amino acids. Trimming left V 3 bases short and J 0 bases short, with 10 bases between.

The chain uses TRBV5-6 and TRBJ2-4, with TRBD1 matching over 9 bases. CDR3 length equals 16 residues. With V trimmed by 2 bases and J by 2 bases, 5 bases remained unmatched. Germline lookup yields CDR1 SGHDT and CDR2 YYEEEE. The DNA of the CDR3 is TGTGCCAGCAGCTTTCGGGACAGGGAAACCAAAAACATTCAGTACTTC. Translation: CASSFRDRETKNIQYF.

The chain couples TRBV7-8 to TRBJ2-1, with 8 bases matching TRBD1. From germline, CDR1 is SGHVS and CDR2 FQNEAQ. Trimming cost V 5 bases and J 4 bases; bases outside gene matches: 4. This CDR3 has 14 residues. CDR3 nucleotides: TGTGCCAGCAGCGGACAGGGAAAATACAATGAGCAGTTCTTC. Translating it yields CASSGQGKYNEQFF.

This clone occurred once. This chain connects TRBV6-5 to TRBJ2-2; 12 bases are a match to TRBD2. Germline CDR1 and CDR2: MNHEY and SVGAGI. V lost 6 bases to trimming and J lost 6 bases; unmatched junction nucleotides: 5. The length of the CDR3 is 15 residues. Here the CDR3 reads CASRRTSGTPGELFF. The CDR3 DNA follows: TGTGCCAGCAGGCGGACTAGCGGGACGCCCGGGGAGCTGTTTTTT.

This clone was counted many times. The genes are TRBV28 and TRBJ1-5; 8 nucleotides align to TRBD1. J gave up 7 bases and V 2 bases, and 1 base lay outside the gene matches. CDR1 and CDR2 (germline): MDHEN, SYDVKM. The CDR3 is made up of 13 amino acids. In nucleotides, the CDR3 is TGTGCCAGCAGTTTACAGGGGGCACAGCCCCAGCATTTT. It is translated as CASSLQGAQPQHF.

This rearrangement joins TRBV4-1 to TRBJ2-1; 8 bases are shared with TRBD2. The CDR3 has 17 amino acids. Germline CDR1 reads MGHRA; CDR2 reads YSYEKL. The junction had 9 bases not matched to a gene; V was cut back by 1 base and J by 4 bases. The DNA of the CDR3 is TGCGCCAGCAGCCAAGTGGTAGCTAGCGGGCTGTACAATGAGCAGTTCTTC. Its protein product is CASSQVVASGLYNEQFF.

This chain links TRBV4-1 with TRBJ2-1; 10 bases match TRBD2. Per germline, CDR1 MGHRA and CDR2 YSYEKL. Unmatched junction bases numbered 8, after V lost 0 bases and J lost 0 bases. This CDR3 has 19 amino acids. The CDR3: CASSQELAGLTSSYNEQFF. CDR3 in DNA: TGCGCCAGCAGCCAAGAACTAGCGGGGCTAACTAGCTCCTACAATGAGCAGTTCTTC.

The CDR3, as DNA: TGTGCCAGCAGCTTAGGAGCGCTAGCGGGAGGGCGCGCAGATACGCAGTATTTT. The encoded protein is CASSLGALAGGRADTQYF. This chain links TRBV7-8 with TRBJ2-3, with 12 bases that match TRBD2. The CDR3 totals 18 residues. The ends lost 1 base at V and 4 bases at J; junction bases unmatched: 9. Germline CDR1 SGHVS, CDR2 FQNEAQ.

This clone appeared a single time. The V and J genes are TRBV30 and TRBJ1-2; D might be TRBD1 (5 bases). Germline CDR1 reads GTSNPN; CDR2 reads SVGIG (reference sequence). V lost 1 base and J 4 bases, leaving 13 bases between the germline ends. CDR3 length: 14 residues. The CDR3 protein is CAWSGDSDLYGYTF. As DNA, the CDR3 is TGTGCCTGGAGTGGGGACTCGGACCTCTATGGCTACACCTTC. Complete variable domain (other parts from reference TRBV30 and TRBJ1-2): SQTIHQWPATLVQPVGSPLSLECTVEGTSNPNLYWYRQAAGRGLQLLFYSVGIGQISSEVPQNLSASRPQDRQFILSSKKLLLSDSGFYLCAWSGDSDLYGYTFGSGTRLTVV.

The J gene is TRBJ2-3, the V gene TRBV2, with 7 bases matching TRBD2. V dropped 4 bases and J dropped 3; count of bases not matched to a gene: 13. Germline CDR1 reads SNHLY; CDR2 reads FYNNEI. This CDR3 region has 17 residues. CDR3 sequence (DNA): TGTGCCAGCAGTGGGACGTTCGGGTGGGAGGGTACAGATACGCAGTATTTT. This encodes CASSGTFGWEGTDTQYF. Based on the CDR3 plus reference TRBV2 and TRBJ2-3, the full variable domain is EPEVTQTPSHQVTQMGQEVILRCVPISNHLYFYWYRQILGQKVEFLVSFYNNEISEKSEIFDDQFSVERPDGSNFTLKIRSTKLEDSAMYFCASSGTFGWEGTDTQYFGPGTRLTVL.

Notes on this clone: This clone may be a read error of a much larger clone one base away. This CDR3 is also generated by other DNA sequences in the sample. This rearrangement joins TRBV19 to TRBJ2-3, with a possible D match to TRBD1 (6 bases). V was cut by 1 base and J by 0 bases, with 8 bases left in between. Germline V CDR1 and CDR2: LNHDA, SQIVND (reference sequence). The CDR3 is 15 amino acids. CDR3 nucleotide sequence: TGTGCCAGTAGTATAGGCACAGGGAGCACAGATACGCAGTATTTT. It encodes CASSIGTGSTDTQYF.

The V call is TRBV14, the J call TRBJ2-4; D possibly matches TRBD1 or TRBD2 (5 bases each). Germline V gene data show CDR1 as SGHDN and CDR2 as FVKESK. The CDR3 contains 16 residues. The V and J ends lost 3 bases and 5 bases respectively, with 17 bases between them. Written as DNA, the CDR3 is TGTGCCAGCAGCCAGGGTCCCAGGGAGCGCGAAAACATTCAGTACTTC. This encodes CASSQGPRERENIQYF.

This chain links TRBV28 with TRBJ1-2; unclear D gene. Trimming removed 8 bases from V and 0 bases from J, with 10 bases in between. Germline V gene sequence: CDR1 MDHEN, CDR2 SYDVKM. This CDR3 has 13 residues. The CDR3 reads CASARTANYGYTF. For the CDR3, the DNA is TGTGCCAGCGCCCGGACGGCTAACTATGGCTACACCTTC.

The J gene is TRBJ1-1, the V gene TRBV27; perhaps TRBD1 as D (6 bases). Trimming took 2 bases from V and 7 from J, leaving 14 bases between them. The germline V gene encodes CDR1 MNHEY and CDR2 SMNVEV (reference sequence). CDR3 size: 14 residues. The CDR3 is CASSLQGRLGEAFF. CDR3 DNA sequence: TGTGCCAGCAGTTTACAGGGGCGATTGGGTGAAGCTTTCTTT.

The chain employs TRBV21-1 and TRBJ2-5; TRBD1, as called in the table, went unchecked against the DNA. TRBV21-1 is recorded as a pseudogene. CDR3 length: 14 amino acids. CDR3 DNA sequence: TGTGCCAATACCTGGGAAACTAGGGGGGAGACCCAGTACTTC. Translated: CANTWETRGETQYF.

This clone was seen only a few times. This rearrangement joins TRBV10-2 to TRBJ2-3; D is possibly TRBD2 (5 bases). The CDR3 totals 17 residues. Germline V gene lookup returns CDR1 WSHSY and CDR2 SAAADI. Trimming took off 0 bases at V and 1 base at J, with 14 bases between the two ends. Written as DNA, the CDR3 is TGCGCCAGCAGTGAGTCTGAGGGCGGGCCACGCACAGATACGCAGTATTTT. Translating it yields CASSESEGGPRTDTQYF.

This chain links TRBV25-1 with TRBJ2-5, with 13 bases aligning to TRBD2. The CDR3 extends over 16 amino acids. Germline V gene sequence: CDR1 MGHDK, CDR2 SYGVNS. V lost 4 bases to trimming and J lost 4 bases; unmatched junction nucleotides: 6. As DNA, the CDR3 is TGTGCCAGCAGTGGGGAGGGACTAGCGGGGAGAGAGACCCAGTACTTC. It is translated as CASSGEGLAGRETQYF.

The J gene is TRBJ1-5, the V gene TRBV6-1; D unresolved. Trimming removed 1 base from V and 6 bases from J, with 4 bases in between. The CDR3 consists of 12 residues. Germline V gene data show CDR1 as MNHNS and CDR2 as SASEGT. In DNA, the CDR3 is TGTGCCAGCAGTGAAGGGGCTCAGCCCCAGCATTTT. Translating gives CASSEGAQPQHF.

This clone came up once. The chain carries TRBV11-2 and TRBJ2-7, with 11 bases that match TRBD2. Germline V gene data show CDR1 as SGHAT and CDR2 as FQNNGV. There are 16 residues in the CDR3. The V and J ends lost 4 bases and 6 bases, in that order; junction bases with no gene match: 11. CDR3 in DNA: TGTGCCAGCAGCTCGCTTTTAGCGGGAGGGCCGGGCGAGCAGTACTTC. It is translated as CASSSLLAGGPGEQYF.

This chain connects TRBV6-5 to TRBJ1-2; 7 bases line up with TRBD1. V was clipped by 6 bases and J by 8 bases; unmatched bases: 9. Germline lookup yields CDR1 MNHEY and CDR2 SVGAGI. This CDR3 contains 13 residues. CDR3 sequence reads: CASREATGYGYTF. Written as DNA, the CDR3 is TGTGCCAGCAGGGAAGCGACAGGGTACGGCTACACCTTC.